The source of this TCR beta chain is a study of CD4 and CD8 cells across lung adenocarcinoma regions. TCRdb ran MiXCR on the PCR reads and lists one entry per CDR3 protein. The sample lists 20,000 to 30,000 distinct CDR3 sequences, approximately 52% seen once, with over 20% in the top ten. Donors had localized lung adenocarcinoma, a non-small cell lung cancer. This CDR3 is 13 amino acids long. Germline CDR1 MNHNS, CDR2 SASEGT. A word on this clonotype: The conserved final phenylalanine or tryptophan is absent from the CDR3, which likely points to a read error.

The sequencing input was CD4+ T cells from the center of a lung tumor. The TCR originated in a male donor with lung adenocarcinoma. The CD4 and CD8 labels of this study may be unreliable. V gene TRBV6-1 combines with J gene TRBJ2-1; tentative D call: TRBD1 (5 bases). The J call may be incorrect, as the DNA end agrees better with TRBJ2-5. The CDR3 spells CASSVRQTETQYC. Here the CDR3 DNA reads TGTGCCAGCAGTGTGCGACAGACAGAGACCCAGTACTGC.